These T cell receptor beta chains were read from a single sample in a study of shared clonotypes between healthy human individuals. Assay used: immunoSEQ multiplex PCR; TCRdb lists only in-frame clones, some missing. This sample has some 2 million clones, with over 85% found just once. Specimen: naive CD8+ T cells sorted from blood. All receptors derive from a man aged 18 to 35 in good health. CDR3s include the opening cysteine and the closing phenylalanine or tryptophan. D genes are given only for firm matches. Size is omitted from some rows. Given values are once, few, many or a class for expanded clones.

CASSPKSGRTTYEQFF	TGTGCCAGCAGTCCAAAGAGTGGGAGGACCACGTATGAGCAGTTCTTC	TRBV25-1	TRBJ2-1	-	-
CASSLGGPYEQYF	TGTGCCAGCAGCTTGGGAGGACCGTACGAGCAGTACTTC	TRBV5-4	TRBJ2-7	-	-
CATLANTGELFF	TGTGCCACCCTAGCGAACACCGGGGAGCTGTTTTTT	TRBV2	TRBJ2-2	-	-
CAWDIGGYEQYF	TGTGCCTGGGACATCGGCGGCTACGAGCAGTACTTC	TRBV30	TRBJ2-7	-	-
CASSLVVGAVGEQYF	TGCGCCAGCAGCTTGGTAGTGGGGGCCGTAGGCGAGCAGTACTTC	TRBV5-1	TRBJ2-7	-	once
CASSLGDSQIF	TGCGCCAGCAGCTTGGGGGACAGCCAGATCTTC	TRBV5-1	TRBJ2-1	TRBD1	-
CASSLLTPTGLNYGYTF	TGTGCCAGCAGTTTACTCACCCCGACAGGACTGAACTATGGCTACACCTTC	TRBV27	TRBJ1-2	-	-
CASSLRDSGEQYF	TGTGCCAGCAGCTTGAGGGACTCAGGAGAGCAGTACTTC	TRBV5-4	TRBJ2-7	-	-
CASSLLNVRDSYNYGYTF	TGTGCCAGCAGCTTATTAAACGTGAGGGACAGTTATAACTATGGCTACACCTTC	TRBV7-2	TRBJ1-2	TRBD1	once
CASTLWTGYSEQFF	TGTGCCAGCACCCTCTGGACAGGTTACAGTGAGCAGTTCTTC	TRBV27	TRBJ2-1	TRBD1	-
CASSPGQGAYEQYF	TGCGCCAGCAGCCCCGGCCAGGGGGCGTACGAGCAGTACTTC	TRBV4-1	TRBJ2-7	TRBD1	once
CASSAGEGGYTF	TGCGCCAGCAGTGCCGGGGAGGGTGGCTACACCTTC	TRBV10-1	TRBJ1-2	-	-
CASSEILAGDVNEQFF	TGTGCCAGCAGTGAAATCCTAGCGGGAGATGTCAATGAGCAGTTCTTC	TRBV27	TRBJ2-1	TRBD2	-
CASSYKDRGQGEAFF	TGTGCCAGCAGTTATAAGGACAGGGGGCAAGGTGAAGCTTTCTTT	TRBV6-5	TRBJ1-1	TRBD1	-
CASSLALATSTDTQYF	TGCGCCAGCAGCTTGGCCCTAGCTACTAGCACAGATACGCAGTATTTT	TRBV5-1	TRBJ2-3	-	-
CASSLEGSGYTF	TGCGCCAGCAGCTTGGAGGGGTCCGGCTACACCTTC	TRBV5-1	TRBJ1-2	-	-
CASSAPLGENYGYTF	TGTGCCAGCAGCGCCCCCCTGGGGGAAAACTATGGCTACACCTTC	TRBV5-4	TRBJ1-2	-	-
CASSPDPGQGGETQYF	TGCGCCAGCAGCCCCGACCCGGGACAGGGGGGAGAGACCCAGTACTTC	TRBV4-1	TRBJ2-5	TRBD1	-